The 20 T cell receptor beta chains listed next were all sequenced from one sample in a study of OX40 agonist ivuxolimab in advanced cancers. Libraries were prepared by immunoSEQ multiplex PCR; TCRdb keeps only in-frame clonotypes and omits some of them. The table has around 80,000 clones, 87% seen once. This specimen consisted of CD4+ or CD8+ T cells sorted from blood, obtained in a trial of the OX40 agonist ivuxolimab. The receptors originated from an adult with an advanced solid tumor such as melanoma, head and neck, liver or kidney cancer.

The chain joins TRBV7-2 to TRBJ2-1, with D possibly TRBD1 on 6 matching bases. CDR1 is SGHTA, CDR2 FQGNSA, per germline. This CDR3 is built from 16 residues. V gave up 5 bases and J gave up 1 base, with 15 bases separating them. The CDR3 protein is CASSLKGTPSYNEQFF. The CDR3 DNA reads TGTGCCAGCAGCCTCAAGGGGACACCTTCCTACAATGAGCAGTTCTTC.

The CDR3 loop reads CAWSVGNIQYF. The CDR3 bases are TGTGCCTGGAGTGTAGGGAACATTCAGTACTTC. V and J are TRBV30 and TRBJ2-4; D ambiguous. V lost 0 bases and J 7 bases, leaving 4 bases between the germline ends. CDR3 length: 11 amino acids. In germline, CDR1 is GTSNPN, CDR2 SVGIG (reference sequence).

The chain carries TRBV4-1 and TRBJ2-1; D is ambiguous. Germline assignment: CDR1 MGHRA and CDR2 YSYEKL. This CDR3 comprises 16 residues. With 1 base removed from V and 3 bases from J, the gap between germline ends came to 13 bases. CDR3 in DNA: TGCGCCAGCAGCCAAGTCGACTTACTCGTCTACAATGAGCAGTTCTTC. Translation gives CASSQVDLLVYNEQFF.

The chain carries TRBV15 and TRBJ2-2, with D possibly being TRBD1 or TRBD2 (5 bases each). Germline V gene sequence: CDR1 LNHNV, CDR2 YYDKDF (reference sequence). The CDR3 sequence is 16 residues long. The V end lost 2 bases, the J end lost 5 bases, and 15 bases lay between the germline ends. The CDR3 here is CATSRPDLWGTGELFF. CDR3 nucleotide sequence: TGTGCCACCAGCAGACCGGACCTCTGGGGGACCGGGGAGCTGTTTTTT.

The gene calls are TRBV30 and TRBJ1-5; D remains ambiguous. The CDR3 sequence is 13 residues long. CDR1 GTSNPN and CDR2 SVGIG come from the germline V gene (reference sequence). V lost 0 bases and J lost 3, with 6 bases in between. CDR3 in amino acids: CAWSVQYNQPQHF. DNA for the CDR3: TGTGCCTGGAGTGTCCAGTACAATCAGCCCCAGCATTTT.

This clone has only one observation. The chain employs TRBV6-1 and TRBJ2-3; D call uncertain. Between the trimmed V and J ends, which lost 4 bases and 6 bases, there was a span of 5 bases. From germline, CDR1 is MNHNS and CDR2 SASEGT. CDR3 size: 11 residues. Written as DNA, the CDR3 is TGTGCCAGCAGTGTGGCGGATACGCAGTATTTT. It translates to CASSVADTQYF.

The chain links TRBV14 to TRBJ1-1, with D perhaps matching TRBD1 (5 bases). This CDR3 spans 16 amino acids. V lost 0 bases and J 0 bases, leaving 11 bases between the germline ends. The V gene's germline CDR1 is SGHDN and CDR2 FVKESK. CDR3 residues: CASSQDLGHMNTEAFF. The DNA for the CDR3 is TGTGCCAGCAGCCAAGATCTAGGACACATGAACACTGAAGCTTTCTTT.

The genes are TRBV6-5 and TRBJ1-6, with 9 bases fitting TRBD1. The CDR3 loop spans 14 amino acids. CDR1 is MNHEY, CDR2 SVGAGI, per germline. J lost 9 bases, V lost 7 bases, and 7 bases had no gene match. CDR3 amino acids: CASTPRDRVSPLHF. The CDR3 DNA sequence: TGTGCCAGCACCCCTCGGGACAGGGTTTCACCCCTCCACTTT.

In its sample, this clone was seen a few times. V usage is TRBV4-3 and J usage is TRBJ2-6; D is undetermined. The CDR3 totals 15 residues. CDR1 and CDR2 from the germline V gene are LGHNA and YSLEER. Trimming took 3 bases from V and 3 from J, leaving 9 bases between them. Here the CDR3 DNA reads TGCGCCAGCAGCCAGGAAGGGCTTGGGGCCAACGTCCTGACTTTC. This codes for CASSQEGLGANVLTF.

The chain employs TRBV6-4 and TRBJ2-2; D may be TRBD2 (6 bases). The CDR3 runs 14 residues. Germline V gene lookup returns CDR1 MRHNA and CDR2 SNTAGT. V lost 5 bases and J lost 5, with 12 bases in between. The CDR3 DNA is TGTGCCAGCAGTCAACTAGCTTGGACCGGGGAGCTGTTTTTT. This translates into CASSQLAWTGELFF.

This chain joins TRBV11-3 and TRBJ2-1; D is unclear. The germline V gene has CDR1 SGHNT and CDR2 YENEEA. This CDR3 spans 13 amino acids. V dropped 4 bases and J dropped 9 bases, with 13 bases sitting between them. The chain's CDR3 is CASSSSGRVEQFF. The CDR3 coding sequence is TGTGCCAGCAGCTCGAGTGGCCGGGTTGAGCAGTTCTTC.

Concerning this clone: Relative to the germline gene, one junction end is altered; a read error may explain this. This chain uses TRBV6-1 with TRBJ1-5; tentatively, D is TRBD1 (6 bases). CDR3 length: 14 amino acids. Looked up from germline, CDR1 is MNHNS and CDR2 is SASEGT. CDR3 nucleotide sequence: TGTGCCAGCAGGGAAGGGGGGTGGAATCAGCCCCAGCATTTT. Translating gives CASREGGWNQPQHF.

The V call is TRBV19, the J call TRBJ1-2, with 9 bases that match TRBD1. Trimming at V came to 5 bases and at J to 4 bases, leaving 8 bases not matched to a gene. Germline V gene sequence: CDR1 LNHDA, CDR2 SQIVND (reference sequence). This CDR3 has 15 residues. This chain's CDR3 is CASSHGQGRAYGYTF. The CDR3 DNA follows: TGTGCCAGTAGTCACGGACAGGGGAGGGCCTATGGCTACACCTTC.

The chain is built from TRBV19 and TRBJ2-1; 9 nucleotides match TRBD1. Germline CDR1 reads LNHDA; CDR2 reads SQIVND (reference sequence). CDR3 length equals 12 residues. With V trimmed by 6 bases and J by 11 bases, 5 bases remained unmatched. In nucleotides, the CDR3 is TGTGCCAGTAGGCAGGACAGGGGTAAGCAGTTCTTC. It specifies CASRQDRGKQFF.

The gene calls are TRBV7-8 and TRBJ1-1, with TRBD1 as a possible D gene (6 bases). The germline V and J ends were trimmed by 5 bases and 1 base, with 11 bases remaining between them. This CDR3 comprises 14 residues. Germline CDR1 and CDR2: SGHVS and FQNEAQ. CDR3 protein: CASSLRTENTEAFF. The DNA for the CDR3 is TGTGCCAGCAGCCTACGGACAGAGAACACTGAAGCTTTCTTT.

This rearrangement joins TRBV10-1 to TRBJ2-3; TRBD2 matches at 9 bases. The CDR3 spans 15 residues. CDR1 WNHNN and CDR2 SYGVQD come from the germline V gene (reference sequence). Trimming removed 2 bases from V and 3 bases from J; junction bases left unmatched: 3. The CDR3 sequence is CASSEPSGKTDTQYF. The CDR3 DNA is TGCGCCAGCAGTGAGCCTAGCGGGAAGACAGATACGCAGTATTTT.

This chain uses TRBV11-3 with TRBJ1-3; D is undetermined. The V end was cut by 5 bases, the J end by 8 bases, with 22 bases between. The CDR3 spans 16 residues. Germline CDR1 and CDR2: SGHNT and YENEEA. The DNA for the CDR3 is TGTGCCAGCAGCCCCCAAGCCACCTTCGCTAAGGACACCATATATTTT. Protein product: CASSPQATFAKDTIYF.

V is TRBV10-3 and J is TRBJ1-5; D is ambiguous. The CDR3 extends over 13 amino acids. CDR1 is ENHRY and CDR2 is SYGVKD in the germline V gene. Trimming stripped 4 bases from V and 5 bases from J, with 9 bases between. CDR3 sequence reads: CAISGAFDQPQHF. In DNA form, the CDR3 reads TGTGCCATCAGTGGGGCGTTCGATCAGCCCCAGCATTTT.

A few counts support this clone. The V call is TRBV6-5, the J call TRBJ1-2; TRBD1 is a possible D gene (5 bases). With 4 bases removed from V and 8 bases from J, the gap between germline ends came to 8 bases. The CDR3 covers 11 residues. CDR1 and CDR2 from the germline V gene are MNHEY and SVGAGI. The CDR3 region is CASSSGIGYTF. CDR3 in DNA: TGTGCCAGCAGTTCAGGGATCGGCTACACCTTC.

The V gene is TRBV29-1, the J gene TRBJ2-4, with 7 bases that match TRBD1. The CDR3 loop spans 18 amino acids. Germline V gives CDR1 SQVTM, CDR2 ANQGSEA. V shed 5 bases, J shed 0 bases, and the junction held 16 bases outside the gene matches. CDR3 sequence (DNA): TGCAGCGTTACCGTAAACAGGGGATCCTGGGTAGCCAAAAACATTCAGTACTTC. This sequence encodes CSVTVNRGSWVAKNIQYF.